This TCR beta chain came from a study of blood T cell repertoires in COVID-19. Study in general: The United States, Italy and Spain were the sources of the acute and convalescent COVID-19 samples. Sample material is recorded as cDNA or gDNA derived from T cells, B-cell-depleted T cells, or PBMCs.

In the original analysis: By means of reference gene primer amplification, nucleated cell counts were estimated. The protocol was immunoSEQ multiplex PCR, while the TCRdb copy is restricted to in-frame clones and leaves out a portion. The V and J calls and the clone size are those of that table, but D and trimming were determined from the DNA. The sample gives about 530,000 clones, approximately 91% of which show up once; around 8% is in the top ten. The CDR3 length is 14 residues. Trimming stripped 2 bases from V and 7 bases from J, with 11 bases between. In germline, CDR1 is MNHNS, CDR2 SASEGT. This clonotype was obtained from a woman between 50 and 59 years old with COVID-19, enrolled during active disease. The chain recombines TRBV6-1 with TRBJ1-4; D gene uncertain. Sequencing was carried out using peripheral blood. For the CDR3, the DNA is TGTGCCAGCAGTGAACAGGCCCGGGGTGAAAAACTGTTTTTT. This encodes CASSEQARGEKLFF.